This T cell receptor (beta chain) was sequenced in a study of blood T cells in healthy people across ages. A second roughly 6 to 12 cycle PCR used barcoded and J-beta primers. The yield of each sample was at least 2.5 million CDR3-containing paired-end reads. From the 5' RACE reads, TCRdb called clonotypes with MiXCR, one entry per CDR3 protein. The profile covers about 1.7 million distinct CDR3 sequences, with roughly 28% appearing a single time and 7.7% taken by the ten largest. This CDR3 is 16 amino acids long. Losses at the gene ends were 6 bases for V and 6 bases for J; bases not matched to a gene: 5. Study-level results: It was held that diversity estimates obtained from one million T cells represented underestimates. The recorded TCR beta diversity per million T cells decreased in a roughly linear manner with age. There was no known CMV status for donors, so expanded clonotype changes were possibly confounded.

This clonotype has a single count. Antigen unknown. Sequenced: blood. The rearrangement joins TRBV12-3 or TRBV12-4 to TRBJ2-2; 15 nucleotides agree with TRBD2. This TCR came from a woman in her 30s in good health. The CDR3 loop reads CASRAGTSGRSGELFF. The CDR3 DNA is TGTGCCAGCAGAGCCGGGACTAGCGGGAGGTCCGGGGAGCTGTTTTTT.